This T cell receptor (beta chain) came from a study of regulatory T cells in long-lasting Graves disease listed by TCRdb under 2021. Concerning the study at large: Antithyroid drugs had been taken for less than 3 months by newly diagnosed Graves' disease patients. This study used TCR sequencing and RNA sequencing of peripheral blood to compare persistent Graves' disease patients against newly diagnosed Graves' disease patients. The study was conducted in China and was registered as a clinical trial. A total of 35 or so samples underwent TCR sequencing: about 13 from persistent and around 20 from newly diagnosed Graves' disease patients.

Measured from the cysteine to the phenylalanine, the CDR3 is 13 residues long. The kept DNA is CDR3 alone, 39 bases in frame from the first base. A distance of 12 bases separates the germline ends of V and J, which lose 3 bases and 7 bases respectively. The library was prepared using multiplex PCR. For sequencing, an Illumina HiSeq 4000 was employed. TCR beta libraries were built with iRepertoire HTBI primers and Arm-PCR amplification of CDR3 regions. Gel purification was performed on PCR products prior to sequencing. The authors' analysis ran thus. Gene usage analysis of CDR3 amino acid clonotypes used the approximately 56 TRBV and about 15 TRBJ segments found across samples. COPE and FqMerger were used to merge filtered high-quality paired reads into contigs. BLAST was used to align contigs to IMGT TRBV, TRBD and TRBJ reference genes, and CDR3 was defined according to IMGT. Any clonotype with a frequency above 0.1% was classified as a highly expanded clone. Shannon entropy was used to measure repertoire diversity, and the Gini coefficient was used to measure V-J evenness. Clonotypes shared by more than one individual were considered public. TCRdb reprocessing: public reads trimmed at Q25 with fastp, clones called with MiXCR, in-frame beta chains kept. Rows with a matching CDR3 protein are joined into one entry that keeps the most common DNA and genes. It is TCRdb's table, rather than the study itself, that gives the V and J calls and clone size. This sample is represented by about 440,000 distinct CDR3 sequences; about 15% of them were singletons. The top ten hold 16% of the sample.

Overall results and qualifications from the work: As a limitation, the authors acknowledged that the small sample size may reduce accuracy. Persistent Graves' disease patients showed lower TCR Shannon entropy and fewer highly expanded clones than newly diagnosed patients, suggesting clonal expansion. Persistent disease showed preferential use of TRBV28, TRBJ1-2 and TRBJ2-5, whereas newly diagnosed disease favored TRBV20-1 and TRBJ2-1. Only the TCR beta chain was sequenced and analyzed. The study examined only peripheral blood because the primary lesion, thyroid tissue, could not be accessed. More public clonotypes were shared among persistent patients (under 3,000) than among newly diagnosed patients (approximately 1,000).

The time point label of this sample denotes: newly diagnosed GD, antithyroid drugs for less than 3 months. For both TCR sequencing and RNA sequencing, RNA was extracted from PBMCs using TRIzol. Graves' disease was diagnosed according to American Thyroid Association guidelines. Patients were recruited from an endocrinology department in Xi'an, China. Each patient gave about 10 milliliters of peripheral blood, collected in an EDTA anticoagulant tube. Ficoll Paque Plus density gradient separation was used to isolate PBMCs, and no additional T cell sorting was done. An Agilent 2100 Bioanalyzer and agarose gel were used to assess RNA quality, and a NanoDrop 2000 was used to measure RNA concentration. This clonotype has more than one count but fewer than ten. Its binding antigen is unknown. The record has no base qualities; no much larger clone is one base away. These data were likewise used in another study, on T cells in Graves' hyperthyroidism and ophthalmopathy. The second publication reports: Stable Graves' hyperthyroidism was defined as the absence of progression to ophthalmopathy over 18 months of follow-up. Hyperthyroidism patients were newly diagnosed, had a disease duration of under 2 months, and were aged 18 to 65 years. Any patient with an uncontrolled infection, another autoimmune disease, pregnancy or lactation was excluded. Clinical symptoms, serum thyroxine and TRAb, thyroid ultrasound, and orbital computed tomography formed the basis for the diagnoses. A first-round RT-PCR of the TCR CDR3 used the HTBI primer set with the Qiagen OneStep RT-PCR kit. Blood samples also contained most of the expanded thyroid clonotypes (frequency above 0.001), which suggests that blood repertoires may reflect thyroid immune responses. A model built on a 13 V-J signature distinguished ophthalmopathy from stable hyperthyroidism, reaching about 88% sensitivity and about 81% specificity in cross-validation and 80%/75% in testing. In validation, the model predicted progression to ophthalmopathy a median of about 5.9 months before onset, with about 70% sensitivity and almost 75% specificity. A discovery cohort of 95 to 100 patients, 43 with Graves' ophthalmopathy and fewer than 65 with stable Graves' hyperthyroidism, was used to find distinguishing TCR V-J signatures. Prospective prediction of ophthalmopathy was tested in an independent validation cohort consisting of 18 hyperthyroidism patients and some 15 patients who later progressed to ophthalmopathy. The 75 to 100 discovery patients were randomly split 7:3 into training and test sets. In addition, the study compared T-cell repertoires in thyroid tissue and in blood from over 5 Graves' hyperthyroidism patients. Once sampling was done, hyperthyroidism patients were given methimazole at a starting dose of 30 mg daily, whereas ophthalmopathy patients were given high-dose intravenous methylprednisolone. Libraries were constructed in a second round of multiplex PCR, after which size selection and purification were performed. Paired-end sequencing of the libraries was performed with 100 bp reads on an Illumina HiSeq2000. SOAPnuke was used to process the raw data, throwing out any read that contained adapters or uncalled bases, had a mean Phred below 15, or lacked an exact constant-primer or identifier match. High-quality paired reads were merged with COPE v1.2.5, and unique nucleotide sequences were defined as clonotypes. MiTCR v1.1 was used to align the clonotypes against IMGT TRBV, TRBD and TRBJ reference segments. Analysis was restricted to V-J combinations with a frequency above 0.0001, which covered approximately 99% of repertoires. A TCS score was defined as the ratio between F50 (clonal expansion) and ExV (chaos), using BLOSUM62-based TCRdist between CDR3 peptides within each V-J. Welch's t-statistics and random forest reduced 514 V-J features to 13, which were used in a naive Bayes classifier (R e1071). Sample size was not statistically predetermined, and investigators were not blinded to group allocation. The paper describes TCR Vbeta CDR3 sequencing of 140 or so peripheral blood samples, made up of 43 ophthalmopathy patients, over 70 hyperthyroidism patients and 17 progressor patients.

This clonotype originated in a woman aged 25 to 45 with Graves disease. Donor details come from another sample of the same person, matched by shared clones. The sample was peripheral blood mononuclear cells (PBMCs), taken at new diagnosis, from a patient treated with antithyroid drugs. The chain is encoded by TRBV12-3 or TRBV12-4 joined to TRBJ1-1, and the D gene may be TRBD1, 5 bases matching. The DNA sequence is as follows: TGTGCCAGCAGTTTGGCGGGGGGTATTGAAGCTTTCTTT. Translation gives CASSLAGGIEAFF.